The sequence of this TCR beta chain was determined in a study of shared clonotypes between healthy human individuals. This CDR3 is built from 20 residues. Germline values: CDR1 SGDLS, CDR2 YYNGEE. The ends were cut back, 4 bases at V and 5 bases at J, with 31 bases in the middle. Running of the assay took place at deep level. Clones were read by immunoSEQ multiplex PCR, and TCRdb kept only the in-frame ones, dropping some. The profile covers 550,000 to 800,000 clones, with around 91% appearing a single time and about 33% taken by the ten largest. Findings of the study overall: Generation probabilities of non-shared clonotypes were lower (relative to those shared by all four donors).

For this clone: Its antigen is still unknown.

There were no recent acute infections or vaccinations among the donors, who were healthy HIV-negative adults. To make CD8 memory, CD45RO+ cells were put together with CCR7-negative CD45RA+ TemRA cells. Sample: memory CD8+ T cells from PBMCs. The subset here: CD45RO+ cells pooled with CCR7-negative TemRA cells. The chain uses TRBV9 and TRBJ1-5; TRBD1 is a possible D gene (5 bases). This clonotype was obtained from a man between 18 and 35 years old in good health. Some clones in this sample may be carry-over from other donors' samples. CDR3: CASSLSRIRVGCIGDQPQHF. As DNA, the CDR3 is TGTGCCAGCAGCCTTTCTCGAATCAGGGTCGGTTGTATTGGAGATCAGCCCCAGCATTTT.